This T cell receptor beta chain was obtained from a study of CD8+ T cells in alopecia areata. Germline-derived CDR1 and CDR2 are PRHDT and FYEKMQ (reference sequence). The CDR3 contains 11 residues. The V end lost 4 bases, the J end lost 0 bases, and 0 bases lay between the germline ends. Details on this clone: The antigen remains undetermined.

Once RNA had been extracted, it was reverse transcribed into cDNA to act as the sequencing template. Sequenced by immunoSEQ multiplex PCR; TCRdb stores in-frame clones only, minus some. The sample records over 150,000 clones, approximately 53% being singletons. Broader study findings: Alopecia totalis/universalis scalp especially showed more expanded CD8+ clones than normal scalp. Mice showed TCR sharing more clearly than patients did, possibly owing to HLA.

Starting from PBMCs, sorting isolated CD4+ and CD8+ T cells. The sample was CD8+ T cells sorted from blood. The TCR was taken from a human donor in good health. This chain links TRBV13 with TRBJ1-2; D not resolved. The CDR3 coding sequence is TGTGCCAGCAGCTCTAACTATGGCTACACCTTC. This gives the protein CASSSNYGYTF.